A single sample gave rise to the 28 T cell receptor beta chains below, sequenced in a study of T cell responses to AZD1222 COVID-19 vaccine. The protocol was immunoSEQ multiplex PCR, while the TCRdb copy is restricted to in-frame clones and leaves out a portion. The table has about 180,000 clones, 90% to 95% seen once; the top ten hold under 2%. Sample: peripheral blood, taken 28 days after the second AZD1222 dose. The source is an adult who received the AZD1222 COVID-19 vaccine.

The rearrangement joins TRBV7-9 to TRBJ1-1, with unresolved D. CDR1 and CDR2 (germline): SEHNR, FQNEAQ (reference sequence). The CDR3 is 14 amino acids. V was shortened by 4 bases and J by 1 base, with 10 bases between the two germline ends. The CDR3 reads CASSSLGSNTEAFF. CDR3 in DNA: TGTGCCAGCAGCTCCCTCGGTTCGAACACTGAAGCTTTCTTT. Filled out from reference TRBV7-9 and TRBJ1-1, the complete variable domain reads DTGVSQNPRHKITKRGQNVTFRCDPISEHNRLYWYRQTLGQGPEFLTYFQNEAQLEKSRLLSDRFSAERPKGSFSTLEIQRTEQGDSAMYLCASSSLGSNTEAFFGQGTRLTVV.

This rearrangement joins TRBV7-8 to TRBJ1-1; no definite D call. Germline V gives CDR1 SGHVS, CDR2 FQNEAQ. The CDR3 runs 16 residues. The ends were cut back, 5 bases at V and 0 bases at J, with 16 bases in the middle. CDR3 protein: CASSRGGGQLNTEAFF. CDR3 in DNA: TGTGCCAGCAGCCGGGGTGGAGGTCAGCTGAACACTGAAGCTTTCTTT.

The V call is TRBV19, the J call TRBJ1-1; a possible D gene is TRBD1 (5 bases). V was pared by 5 bases and J by 2 bases, with 21 bases between. CDR3 length equals 17 residues. Germline values: CDR1 LNHDA, CDR2 SQIVND (reference sequence). CDR3 nucleotides: TGTGCCAGTAGTTCCCCAAAGGGGCGGCCGGAAAACACTGAAGCTTTCTTT. This translates into CASSSPKGRPENTEAFF. Variable domain in full (rest from reference TRBV19 and TRBJ1-1): DGGITQSPKYLFRKEGQNVTLSCEQNLNHDAMYWYRQDPGQGLRLIYYSQIVNDFQKGDIAEGYSVSREKKESFPLTVTSAQKNPTAFYLCASSSPKGRPENTEAFFGQGTRLTVV.

The chain joins TRBV28 to TRBJ2-7; no definite D call. Germline V gene data show CDR1 as MDHEN and CDR2 as SYDVKM. Trimming pared 7 bases from V and 0 bases from J, leaving 7 bases between. This CDR3 region has 12 residues. CDR3 DNA: TGTGCCAGCAAAGAACCCTCCTACGAGCAGTACTTC. Translating it yields CASKEPSYEQYF.

The V call is TRBV4-3, the J call TRBJ1-6; the match to TRBD1 covers 9 bases. V lost 8 bases and J lost 8; bases outside the gene matches: 19. The CDR3 loop spans 18 amino acids. Germline V gene lookup returns CDR1 LGHNA and CDR2 YSLEER. As DNA, the CDR3 is TGCGCCAGCCGACCTACCGGGACAGGGAATTTTTGGTATTCACCCCTCCACTTT. Translating gives CASRPTGTGNFWYSPLHF.

This sequence joins TRBV4-3 and TRBJ1-6; D remains ambiguous. V was cut by 1 base and J by 10 bases, with 23 bases left in between. The CDR3 consists of 18 residues. Germline V CDR1 and CDR2: LGHNA, YSLEER. This CDR3 reads CASSQATGGPSDGSPLHF. CDR3 coding DNA: TGCGCCAGCAGCCAAGCCACTGGCGGTCCAAGCGACGGATCACCCCTCCACTTT.

Here the CDR3 reads CASRSTGGRAETQYF. The CDR3 DNA reads as TGTGCCAGCAGATCAACGGGGGGGCGGGCGGAGACCCAGTACTTC. V is TRBV6-5 and J is TRBJ2-5; the match to TRBD2 covers 8 bases. V dropped 6 bases and J dropped 5; count of bases not matched to a gene: 11. The CDR3 is made up of 15 amino acids. Germline V lookup: CDR1 MNHEY, CDR2 SVGAGI.

The V and J genes are TRBV3-1 (or the pseudogene TRBV3-2) and TRBJ2-1; no reliable D call. V lost 1 base, J lost 9 bases, and 10 bases lay in between. The CDR3 has 13 residues. The germline V gene has CDR1 LGHDT and CDR2 YNNKEL (reference sequence). The CDR3 DNA is TGTGCCAGCAGCCAAGCCCGGGCTGGTGAGCAGTTCTTC. This sequence encodes CASSQARAGEQFF.

The chain carries TRBV2 and TRBJ2-2, with D uncertain. Trimming stripped 7 bases from V and 4 bases from J, with 16 bases between. Germline assignment: CDR1 SNHLY and CDR2 FYNNEI. This CDR3 has 15 residues. The CDR3 loop is CASNERRTATGELFF. The CDR3 DNA follows: TGTGCCAGCAACGAACGTAGGACGGCCACCGGGGAGCTGTTTTTT.

The chain combines TRBV19 with TRBJ1-1; unclear D gene. This CDR3 has 14 residues. The germline CDR1 and CDR2 sequences are LNHDA and SQIVND (reference sequence). V lost 5 bases and J 1 base, leaving 11 bases between the germline ends. CDR3 in DNA: TGTGCCAGTAGTCCGCGCCGGCGGAACACTGAAGCTTTCTTT. Encoded protein: CASSPRRRNTEAFF.

The chain employs TRBV7-8 and TRBJ1-5; D gene uncertain. Germline V CDR1 and CDR2: SGHVS, FQNEAQ. The CDR3 runs to 16 residues. V was trimmed by 1 base and J by 3 bases, leaving 13 bases between them. CDR3 sequence (DNA): TGTGCCAGCAGCTTAGGAACGGGGATAATCAATCAGCCCCAGCATTTT. As protein: CASSLGTGIINQPQHF.

Concerning this clone itself: At one end the junction does not follow the germline gene, possibly because of a read error. The chain couples TRBV7-3 to TRBJ1-5, with a tentative D call TRBD1 (6 bases). CDR1 is SGHTA, CDR2 FQGTGA, per germline. CDR3 length equals 17 residues. For the CDR3, the DNA is TGTGCCAGCAGCCCCCTTGGGCCGGGACAAACCAATCGGCCCCAGCATTTT. Translating it yields CASSPLGPGQTNRPQHF. Looking up the rest from reference TRBV7-3 and TRBJ1-5 gives the full variable domain: GAGVSQTPSNKVTEKGKYVELRCDPISGHTALYWYRQSLGQGPEFLIYFQGTGAADDSGLPNDRFFAVRPEGSVSTLKIQRTERGDSAVYLCASSPLGPGQTNRPQHFGDGTRLSIL.

This chain links TRBV5-5 with TRBJ1-2; D gene uncertain. V gave up 4 bases and J gave up 0 bases, with 13 bases separating them. The germline V gene encodes CDR1 SGHKS and CDR2 YYEKEE (reference sequence). The CDR3 totals 15 residues. The DNA for the CDR3 is TGTGCCAGCAGCCTAGGGATGGAAACTAACTATGGCTACACCTTC. Protein sequence: CASSLGMETNYGYTF. The full variable domain, in which reference TRBV5-5 and TRBJ1-2 provide the parts outside the CDR3, is DAGVTQSPTHLIKTRGQQVTLRCSPISGHKSVSWYQQVLGQGPQFIFQYYEKEERGRGNFPDRFSARQFPNYSSELNVNALLLGDSALYLCASSLGMETNYGYTFGSGTRLTVV.

The chain couples TRBV18 to TRBJ1-1; tentative D call: TRBD1 (5 bases). The germline V gene has CDR1 KGHSH and CDR2 LQKENI. This CDR3 has 13 amino acids. V was shortened by 2 bases and J by 7 bases, with 11 bases between the two germline ends. CDR3 sequence reads: CASSPTGPGEAFF. The CDR3 nucleotides read TGTGCCAGCTCACCAACGGGACCAGGTGAAGCTTTCTTT.

This clone has only one observation. The genes are TRBV6-5 and TRBJ1-1; D is unclear. CDR1 and CDR2 from the germline V gene are MNHEY and SVGAGI. The V end lost 4 bases, the J end lost 2 bases, and 8 bases lay between the germline ends. The CDR3 has 13 residues. CDR3 sequence (DNA): TGTGCCAGCAGTTTAGGCAGAAACACTGAAGCTTTCTTT. Its protein is CASSLGRNTEAFF.

This clone was observed a single time. The V and J genes are TRBV7-9 and TRBJ1-1, with a possible D match to TRBD1 (6 bases). Germline values: CDR1 SEHNR, CDR2 FQNEAQ (reference sequence). CDR3 length: 15 residues. Trimming shortened V by 5 bases and J by 0 bases, and 13 bases separated the two germline ends. The CDR3 spells CASSPVGTMNTEAFF. The CDR3 DNA reads TGTGCCAGCAGCCCTGTCGGGACAATGAACACTGAAGCTTTCTTT. The variable domain in full, with the rest retrieved from reference TRBV7-9 and TRBJ1-1, is DTGVSQNPRHKITKRGQNVTFRCDPISEHNRLYWYRQTLGQGPEFLTYFQNEAQLEKSRLLSDRFSAERPKGSFSTLEIQRTEQGDSAMYLCASSPVGTMNTEAFFGQGTRLTVV.

The V call is TRBV4-3, the J call TRBJ1-1, with 8 bases identical to TRBD1. V was pared by 1 base and J by 3 bases, with 13 bases of the junction left unmatched. CDR1 and CDR2 from the germline V gene are LGHNA and YSLEER. This CDR3 is built from 18 residues. In DNA form, the CDR3 reads TGCGCCAGCAGCCAAGTGTTCGGGACAGGTCGAATGTACACTGAAGCTTTCTTT. It is translated as CASSQVFGTGRMYTEAFF.

The rearrangement joins TRBV28 to TRBJ2-5; possible D gene TRBD1, 6 bases. There are 15 residues in the CDR3. CDR1 and CDR2 (germline): MDHEN, SYDVKM. The V and J ends lost 3 bases and 5 bases respectively, with 16 bases between them. The CDR3: CASSFPQGLFETQYF. The CDR3 nucleotides are TGTGCCAGCAGTTTCCCACAGGGATTATTTGAGACCCAGTACTTC.

The chain joins TRBV20-1 to TRBJ1-1; no reliable D call. The CDR3 runs 10 residues. With 3 bases removed from V and 6 bases from J, the gap between germline ends came to 5 bases. Germline V lookup: CDR1 DFQATT, CDR2 SNEGSKA (reference sequence). CDR3: CSASFAEAFF. The DNA of the CDR3 is TGCAGTGCTAGTTTTGCTGAAGCTTTCTTT.

The chain employs TRBV6-1 and TRBJ1-5; the D is unclear. The CDR3 contains 15 residues. The V gene's germline CDR1 is MNHNS and CDR2 SASEGT. Trimming stripped 2 bases from V and 6 bases from J, with 14 bases between. CDR3 in DNA: TGTGCCAGCAGTGAACTTCCGGGGTCTGGTCAGCCCCAGCATTTT. This encodes CASSELPGSGQPQHF.

The rearrangement uses TRBV12-3 or TRBV12-4 and TRBJ2-2, with D unresolved. The CDR3 is 12 amino acids. V lost 6 bases and J 1 base, leaving 3 bases between the germline ends. The CDR3 DNA reads as TGTGCCAGCAGACTGAACACCGGGGAGCTGTTTTTT. This translates into CASRLNTGELFF.

This chain connects TRBV5-1 to TRBJ2-2; D might be TRBD1 or TRBD2, each matching 5 bases. The CDR3 runs 17 residues. Germline V gene sequence: CDR1 SGHRS, CDR2 YFSETQ. V dropped 0 bases and J dropped 4 bases, with 16 bases sitting between them. The chain's CDR3 is CASSLAPGRIVTGELFF. As DNA, the CDR3 is TGCGCCAGCAGCTTGGCCCCGGGACGGATCGTCACCGGGGAGCTGTTTTTT.

The rearrangement joins TRBV25-1 to TRBJ1-1; D remains ambiguous. Trimming took 6 bases from V and 3 from J, leaving 20 bases between them. CDR3 size: 16 residues. The germline CDR1 and CDR2 sequences are MGHDK and SYGVNS. The chain's CDR3 is CASSGRGLGIDTEAFF. DNA of the CDR3: TGTGCCAGCAGCGGACGAGGGTTGGGAATTGACACTGAAGCTTTCTTT.

V and J are TRBV7-2 and TRBJ1-1; D may be TRBD1 (6 bases). Per the germline V gene, CDR1 is SGHTA and CDR2 is FQGNSA. CDR3 length: 15 amino acids. V shed 3 bases and J shed 1 base, with 12 bases lying between them. CDR3 region: CASSFSSRGNTEAFF. CDR3 DNA: TGTGCCAGCAGCTTTAGCTCCAGGGGGAACACTGAAGCTTTCTTT.

The chain uses TRBV4-1 and TRBJ2-4; D might be TRBD2 (5 bases). This CDR3 region has 21 residues. Germline V lookup: CDR1 MGHRA, CDR2 YSYEKL. Trimming took off 3 bases at V and 3 bases at J, with 30 bases between the two ends. Here the CDR3 DNA reads TGCGCCAGCAGCCAGGAAGGACGGGGAAATCGTGGAGGAGAGTTCAAAAACATTCAGTACTTC. It translates to CASSQEGRGNRGGEFKNIQYF.

This clone showed up just a few times. J is TRBJ2-3 and V is TRBV6-2 or TRBV6-3; a weak D match, TRBD2 (6 bases). The CDR3 covers 16 residues. Trimming removed 6 bases from V and 4 bases from J, with 20 bases in between. Germline CDR1 is MNHEY and CDR2 is SVGEGT. This CDR3 reads CASSSTGLDGPDTQYF. DNA of the CDR3: TGTGCCAGCAGCTCTACGGGACTGGACGGGCCAGATACGCAGTATTTT.

The J gene is TRBJ1-1, the V gene TRBV12-5, with 7 bases matching TRBD1. V shed 6 bases, J shed 0 bases, and the junction held 13 bases outside the gene matches. In germline, CDR1 is LGHNT, CDR2 FRNRAP. This CDR3 has 17 residues. The CDR3 spells CASGLLAGTVMNTEAFF. The CDR3, as DNA: TGTGCTAGTGGCCTACTAGCCGGGACAGTTATGAACACTGAAGCTTTCTTT.

The V and J genes are TRBV10-3 and TRBJ1-1, with a tentative D call TRBD1 (6 bases). There are 15 residues in the CDR3. Trimming pared 10 bases from V and 5 bases from J, leaving 23 bases between. Germline V lookup: CDR1 ENHRY, CDR2 SYGVKD. For the CDR3, the DNA is TGTGCCACGGGGGCCCTCGAGGGGCGCAGGACTGAAGCTTTCTTT. It yields the protein CATGALEGRRTEAFF.